The source of this TCR beta chain is a study of CD8 T cells in ankylosing spondylitis. Each CDR3 protein gets one entry after TCRdb re-called the 5' RACE reads with MiXCR. This table has 150,000 to 200,000 distinct CDR3 sequences, about 17% appearing once. Study-wide results and limits: A TCR beta motif made of under 10 highly homologous variants seemed typical of ankylosing spondylitis blood.

J was trimmed by 4 bases and V by 8 bases; bases with no gene match: 8. The CDR3 length is 15 residues. This clonotype has a count of ten or more. Its target is unknown. The gene calls are TRBV12-3 or TRBV12-4 and TRBJ2-1; 10 positions agree with TRBD2. Sequencing used blood, either unsorted or a sorted T cell fraction (not recorded which). The sequence came from a male donor with ankylosing spondylitis or in good health (not recorded which). The CDR3 nucleotides read TGTGCCAGCCACCCCACTAGCGGGACGTACAATGAGCAGTTCTTC. It translates to CASHPTSGTYNEQFF.